Listed here is a single T cell receptor (beta chain). This sample is part of a study of blood T cell repertoires in COVID-19. Clones were sequenced by immunoSEQ multiplex PCR, and TCRdb holds only the in-frame ones, with some missing. The profile shows 90,000 to 100,000 clones, about 81% of them singletons. Germline V lookup: CDR1 SGHTA, CDR2 FQGNSA. V was clipped by 6 bases and J by 3 bases, with 16 bases between them. The CDR3 runs 15 residues. Material: peripheral blood. The chain links TRBV7-2 to TRBJ2-3, with a tentative D call TRBD2 (5 bases). The sequence was obtained from a man older than 75 with acute or convalescent COVID-19. CDR3 nucleotides: TGTGCCAGCAGTTCCGGGGTCGGCGGTACAGATACGCAGTATTTT. Protein product: CASSSGVGGTDTQYF.